The clone carrying this T cell receptor beta chain was seen at least ten times. Its antigen is not known. This sample is part of a study of T cell repertoires in cytomegalovirus infection. In the study overall: The public TCR beta signatures pointed to both CMV infection and matching HLA type. Findings of the study overall: Dominant in the ex vivo response were TCR beta clonotypes restricted by HLA-C and specific for CMV. Adding up the frequency of public TCR beta families identified people who carried CMV plus the relevant HLA.

A single record per CDR3 protein comes from TCRdb applying MiXCR to the reads. Of 150,000 to 200,000 distinct CDR3 sequences listed, nearly 9.5% were seen once; the top ten hold about 4.6%. The specimen was PBMCs. The receptor was derived from a human donor in good health (CMV status not recorded). Some clones in this sample may be carry-over from other donors' samples.

DNA of the CDR3: TGTGCCAGCAGCTTAGCGGGACAGAAGAATGAGCAGTTCTTC. Residues: CASSLAGQKNEQFF. The gene calls are TRBV7-8 and TRBJ2-1; the match to TRBD1 covers 7 bases. The CDR3 totals 14 residues. CDR1 and CDR2 from the germline V gene are SGHVS and FQNEAQ. V lost 0 bases and J lost 7; bases outside the gene matches: 3.